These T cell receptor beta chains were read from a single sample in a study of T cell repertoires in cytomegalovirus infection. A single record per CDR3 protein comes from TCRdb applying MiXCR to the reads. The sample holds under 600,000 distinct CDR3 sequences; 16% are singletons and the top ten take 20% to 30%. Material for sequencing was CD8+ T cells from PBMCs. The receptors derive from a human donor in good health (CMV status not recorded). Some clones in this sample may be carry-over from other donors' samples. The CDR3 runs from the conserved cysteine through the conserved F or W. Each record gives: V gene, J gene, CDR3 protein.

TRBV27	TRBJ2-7	CASSSRTGVDEQYF
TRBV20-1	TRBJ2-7	CSARVQGAWEQYF
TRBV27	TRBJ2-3	CASSFSTTDTQYF
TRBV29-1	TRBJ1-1	CSVVAGTSF
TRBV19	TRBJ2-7	CASSIGLSYEQYF
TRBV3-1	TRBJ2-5	CASSQRDVSGGLETQYF
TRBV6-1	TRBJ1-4	CASSDFFGTGEKLFF
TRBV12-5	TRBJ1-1	CASGRDSGTEAFF
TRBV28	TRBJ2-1	CASTGLDGNEQFF
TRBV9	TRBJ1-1	CASSVAPRAPPQRTEAFF